This T cell receptor beta chain was sequenced during a study of early T cells in non-severe SARS-CoV-2 infection. Using its own MiXCR run on the 5' RACE reads, TCRdb lists one record per CDR3 protein. The sample has under 100,000 distinct CDR3 sequences, about 11% seen once. The CDR3 covers 14 residues. Trimming took off 5 bases at V and 7 bases at J, with 15 bases between the two ends. Germline assignment: CDR1 MDHEN and CDR2 SYDVKM. This clonotype has a count of ten or more. The chain links TRBV28 to TRBJ2-4; the D call may be TRBD1 or TRBD2 (5 bases each). This clonotype originated in an adult who was a healthcare worker with PCR-confirmed SARS-CoV-2 infection or an uninfected control (not recorded which). Input material: whole blood. The CDR3, as DNA: TGTGCCAGCAGTGAGGGACCCGAGGGGAACATTCAGTACTTC. Translation gives CASSEGPEGNIQYF.